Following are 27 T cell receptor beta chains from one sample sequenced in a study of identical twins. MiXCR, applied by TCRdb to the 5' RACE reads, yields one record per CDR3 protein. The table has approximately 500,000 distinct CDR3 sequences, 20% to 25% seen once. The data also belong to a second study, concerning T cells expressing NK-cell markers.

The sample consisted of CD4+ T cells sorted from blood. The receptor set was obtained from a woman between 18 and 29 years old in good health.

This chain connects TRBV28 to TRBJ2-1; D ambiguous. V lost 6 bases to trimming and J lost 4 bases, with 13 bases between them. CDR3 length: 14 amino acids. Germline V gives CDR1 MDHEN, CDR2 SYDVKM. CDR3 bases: TGTGCCAGCAGCCGTCCGGGTGGTTACAATGAGCAGTTCTTC. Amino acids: CASSRPGGYNEQFF.

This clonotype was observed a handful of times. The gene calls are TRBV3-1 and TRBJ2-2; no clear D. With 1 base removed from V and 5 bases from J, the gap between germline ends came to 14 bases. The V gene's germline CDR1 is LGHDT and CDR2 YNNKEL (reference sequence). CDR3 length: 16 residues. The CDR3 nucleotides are TGTGCCAGCAGCCAAGGCAGCACTGCCCGGACCGGGGAGCTGTTTTTT. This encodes CASSQGSTARTGELFF.

In nucleotides, the CDR3 is TGTGCCAGCAGCTCACTTCAGCGGACCAGCACAGATACGCAGTATTTT. This codes for CASSSLQRTSTDTQYF. The V and J genes are TRBV7-9 and TRBJ2-3; a weak D match, TRBD2 (5 bases). The CDR3 contains 16 residues. The germline V gene has CDR1 SEHNR and CDR2 FQNEAQ (reference sequence). The ends were cut back, 4 bases at V and 0 bases at J, with 14 bases in the middle.

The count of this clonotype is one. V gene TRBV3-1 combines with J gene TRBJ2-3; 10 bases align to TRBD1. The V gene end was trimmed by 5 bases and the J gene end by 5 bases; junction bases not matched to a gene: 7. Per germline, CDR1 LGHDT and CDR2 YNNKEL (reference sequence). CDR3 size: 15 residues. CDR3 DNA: TGTGCCAGCAGCACCGGGACAGGGGCTGGAGATACGCAGTATTTT. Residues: CASSTGTGAGDTQYF.

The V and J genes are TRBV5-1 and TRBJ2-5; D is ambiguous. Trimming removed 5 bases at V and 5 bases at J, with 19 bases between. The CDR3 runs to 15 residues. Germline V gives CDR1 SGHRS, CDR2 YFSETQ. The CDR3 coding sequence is TGCGCCAGCAGTTCCCTTCCGCCCCCCGGGGAGACCCAGTACTTC. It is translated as CASSSLPPPGETQYF.

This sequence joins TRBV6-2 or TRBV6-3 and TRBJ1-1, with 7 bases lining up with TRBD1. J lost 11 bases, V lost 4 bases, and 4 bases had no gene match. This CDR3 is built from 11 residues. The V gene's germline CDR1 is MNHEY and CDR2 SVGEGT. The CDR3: CASSFTGEAFF. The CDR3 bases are TGTGCCAGCAGTTTTACAGGGGAGGCTTTCTTT.

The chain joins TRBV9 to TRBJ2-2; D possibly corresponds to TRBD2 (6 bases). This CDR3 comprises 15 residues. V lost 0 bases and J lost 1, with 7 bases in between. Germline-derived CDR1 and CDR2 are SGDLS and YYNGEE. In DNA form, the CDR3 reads TGTGCCAGCAGCGTAGGGGGAGGGAACACCGGGGAGCTGTTTTTT. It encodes CASSVGGGNTGELFF.

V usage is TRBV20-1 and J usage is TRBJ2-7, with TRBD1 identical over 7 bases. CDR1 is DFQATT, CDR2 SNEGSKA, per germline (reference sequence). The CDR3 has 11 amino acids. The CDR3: CSGTANYEQYF. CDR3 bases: TGCAGCGGGACAGCCAACTACGAGCAGTACTTC.

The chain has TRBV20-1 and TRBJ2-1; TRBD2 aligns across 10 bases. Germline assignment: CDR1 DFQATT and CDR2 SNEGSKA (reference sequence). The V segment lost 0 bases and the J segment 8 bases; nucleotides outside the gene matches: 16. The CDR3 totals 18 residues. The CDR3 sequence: CSARDLSSGSTHFYEQFF. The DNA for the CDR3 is TGCAGTGCTAGAGATTTGTCTAGCGGGAGTACTCATTTCTATGAGCAGTTCTTC.

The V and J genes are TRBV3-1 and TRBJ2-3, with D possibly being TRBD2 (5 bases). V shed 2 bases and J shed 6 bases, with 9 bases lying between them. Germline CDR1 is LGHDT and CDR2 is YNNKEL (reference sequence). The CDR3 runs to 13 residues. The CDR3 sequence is CASSQFTGDTQYF. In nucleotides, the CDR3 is TGTGCCAGCAGCCAATTTACGGGGGATACGCAGTATTTT.

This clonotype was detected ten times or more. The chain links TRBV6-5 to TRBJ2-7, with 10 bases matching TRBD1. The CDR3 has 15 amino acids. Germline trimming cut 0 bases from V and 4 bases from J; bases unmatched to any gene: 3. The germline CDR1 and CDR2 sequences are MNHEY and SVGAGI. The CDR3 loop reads CASSYSGTGVYEQYF. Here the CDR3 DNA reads TGTGCCAGCAGTTACTCGGGGACAGGGGTGTACGAGCAGTACTTC.

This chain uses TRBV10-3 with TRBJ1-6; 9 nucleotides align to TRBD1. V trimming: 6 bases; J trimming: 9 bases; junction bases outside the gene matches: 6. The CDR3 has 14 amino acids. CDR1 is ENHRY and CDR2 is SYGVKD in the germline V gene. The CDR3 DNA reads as TGTGCCATCAGCCCAACGGGACAGGGTTCACCCCTCCACTTT. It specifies CAISPTGQGSPLHF.

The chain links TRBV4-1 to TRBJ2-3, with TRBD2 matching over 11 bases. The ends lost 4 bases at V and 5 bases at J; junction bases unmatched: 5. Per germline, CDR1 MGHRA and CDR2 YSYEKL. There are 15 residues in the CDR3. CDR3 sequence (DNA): TGCGCCAGCAGCCCGCTAGCGGGAGGCATAGATACGCAGTATTTT. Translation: CASSPLAGGIDTQYF.

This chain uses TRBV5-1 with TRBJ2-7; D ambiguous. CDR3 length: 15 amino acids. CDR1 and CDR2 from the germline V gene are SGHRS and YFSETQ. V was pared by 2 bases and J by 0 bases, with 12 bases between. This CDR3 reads CASSFYDGSSYEQYF. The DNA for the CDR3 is TGCGCCAGCAGCTTTTATGACGGCAGCTCCTACGAGCAGTACTTC. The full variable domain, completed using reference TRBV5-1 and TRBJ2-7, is KAGVTQTPRYLIKTRGQQVTLSCSPISGHRSVSWYQQTPGQGLQFLFEYFSETQRNKGNFPGRFSGRQFSNSRSEMNVSTLELGDSALYLCASSFYDGSSYEQYFGPGTRLTVT.

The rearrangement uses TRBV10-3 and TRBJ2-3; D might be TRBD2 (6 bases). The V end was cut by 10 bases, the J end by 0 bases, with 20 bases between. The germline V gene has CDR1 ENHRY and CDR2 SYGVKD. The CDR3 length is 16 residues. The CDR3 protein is CATLDRDSGSTDTQYF. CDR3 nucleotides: TGTGCCACCTTAGACCGGGACTCGGGTAGCACAGATACGCAGTATTTT.

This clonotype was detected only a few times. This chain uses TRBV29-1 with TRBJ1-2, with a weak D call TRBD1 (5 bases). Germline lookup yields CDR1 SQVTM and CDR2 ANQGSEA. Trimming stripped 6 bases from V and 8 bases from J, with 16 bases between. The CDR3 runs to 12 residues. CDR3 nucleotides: TGCAGCGTGGGGAAACGCCCAGGGGGCTACACCTTC. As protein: CSVGKRPGGYTF.

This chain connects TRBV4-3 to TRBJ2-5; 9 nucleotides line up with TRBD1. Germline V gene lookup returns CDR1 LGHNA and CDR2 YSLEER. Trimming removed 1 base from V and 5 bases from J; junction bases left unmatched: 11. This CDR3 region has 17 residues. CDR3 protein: CASSQVYPGQGRETQYF. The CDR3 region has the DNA TGCGCCAGCAGCCAAGTCTATCCGGGACAGGGTCGTGAGACCCAGTACTTC.

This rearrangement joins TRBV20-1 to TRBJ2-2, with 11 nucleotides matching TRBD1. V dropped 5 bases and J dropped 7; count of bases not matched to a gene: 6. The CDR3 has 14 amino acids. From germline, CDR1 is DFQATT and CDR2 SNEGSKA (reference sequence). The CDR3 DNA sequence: TGCAGTGCTCAGGACAGGGGGCGTATCGGGGAGCTGTTTTTT. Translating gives CSAQDRGRIGELFF.

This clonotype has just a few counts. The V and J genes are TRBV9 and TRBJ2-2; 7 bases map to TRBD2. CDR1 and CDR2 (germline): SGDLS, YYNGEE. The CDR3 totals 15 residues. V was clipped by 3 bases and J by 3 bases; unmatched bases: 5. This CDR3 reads CASSAGTIHTGELFF. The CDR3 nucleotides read TGTGCCAGCAGCGCCGGGACTATCCACACCGGGGAGCTGTTTTTT.

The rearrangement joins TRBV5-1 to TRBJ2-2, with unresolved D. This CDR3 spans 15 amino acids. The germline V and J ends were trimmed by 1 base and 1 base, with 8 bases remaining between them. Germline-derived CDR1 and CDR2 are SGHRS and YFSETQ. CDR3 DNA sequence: TGCGCCAGCAGCTTGAAGTCAGGGAACACCGGGGAGCTGTTTTTT. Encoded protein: CASSLKSGNTGELFF.

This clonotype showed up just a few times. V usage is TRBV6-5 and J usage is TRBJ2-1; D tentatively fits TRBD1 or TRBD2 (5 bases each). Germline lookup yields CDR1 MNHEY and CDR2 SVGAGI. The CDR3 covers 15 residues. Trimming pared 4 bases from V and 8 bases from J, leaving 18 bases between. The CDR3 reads CASSFGGKGRYEQFF. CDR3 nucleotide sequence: TGTGCCAGCAGTTTTGGGGGTAAAGGCAGGTATGAGCAGTTCTTC.

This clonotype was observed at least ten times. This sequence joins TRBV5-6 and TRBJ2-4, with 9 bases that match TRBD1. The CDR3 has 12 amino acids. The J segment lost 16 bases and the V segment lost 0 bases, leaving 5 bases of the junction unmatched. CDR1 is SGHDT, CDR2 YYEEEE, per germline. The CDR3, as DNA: TGTGCCAGCAGCTTGGTGGGACAGGGAAGATACTTC. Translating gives CASSLVGQGRYF.

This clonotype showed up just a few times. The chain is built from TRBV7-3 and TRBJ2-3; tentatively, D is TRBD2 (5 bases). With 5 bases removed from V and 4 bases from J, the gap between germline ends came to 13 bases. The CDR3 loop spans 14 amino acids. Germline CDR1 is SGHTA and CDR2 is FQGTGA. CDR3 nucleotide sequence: TGTGCCAGCAGCCCGGTCAGCGGTCCAGATACGCAGTATTTT. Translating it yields CASSPVSGPDTQYF.

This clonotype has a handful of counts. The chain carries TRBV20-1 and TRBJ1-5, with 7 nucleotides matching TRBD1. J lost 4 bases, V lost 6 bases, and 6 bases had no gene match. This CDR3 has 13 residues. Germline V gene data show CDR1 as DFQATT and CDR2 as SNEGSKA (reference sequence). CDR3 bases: TGCAGTGCCCCGGGACAGCCAAATCAGCCCCAGCATTTT. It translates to CSAPGQPNQPQHF.

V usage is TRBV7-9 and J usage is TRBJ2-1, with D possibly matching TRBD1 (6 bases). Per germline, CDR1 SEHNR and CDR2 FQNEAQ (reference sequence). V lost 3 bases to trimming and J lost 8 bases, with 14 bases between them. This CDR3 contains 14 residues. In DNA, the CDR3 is TGTGCCAGCAGCTTTCAGGGGAGTGGAGATGAGCAGTTCTTC. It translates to CASSFQGSGDEQFF.

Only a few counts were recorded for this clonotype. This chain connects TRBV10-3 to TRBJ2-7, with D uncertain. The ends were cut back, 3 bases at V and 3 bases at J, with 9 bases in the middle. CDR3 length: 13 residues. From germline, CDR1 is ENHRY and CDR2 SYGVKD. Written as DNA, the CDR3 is TGTGCCATCAGTGAATCGGACCGCTACGAGCAGTACTTC. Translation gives CAISESDRYEQYF.

The CDR3 reads CASSRDGNTGELFF. The DNA for the CDR3 is TGTGCCAGCAGTCGGGACGGTAACACCGGGGAGCTGTTTTTT. The chain has TRBV2 and TRBJ2-2, with D possibly called TRBD1 or TRBD2 (5 bases each). From germline, CDR1 is SNHLY and CDR2 FYNNEI. CDR3 length equals 14 residues. Between the trimmed V and J ends, which lost 5 bases and 2 bases, there was a span of 9 bases.